This TCR beta chain came from a study of cytomegalovirus exposure and HLA in healthy donors. The study, taken as a whole, reports: Cytomegalovirus status, reportedly, was diagnosed with high specificity and sensitivity by the classifier. Among TCR beta chains, those listed as cytomegalovirus-associated numbered about 150. Most TCR beta V segments were productive about 90% or about 30% of the time in an earlier analysis.

Per germline, CDR1 MNHEY and CDR2 SMNVEV (reference sequence). The V and J ends lost 0 bases and 0 bases respectively, with 8 bases between them. The length of the CDR3 is 15 residues. A remark on this clone: Its antigen remains unidentified.

The PCR was carried out with 60 Vbeta primers and 13 Jbeta primers. Sequencing used immunoSEQ multiplex PCR; TCRdb keeps in-frame clones, though not all of them. The data hold tens of thousands of clones, with about 81% observed a single time. This TCR was recovered from a human donor in good health. The sequenced material came from PBMCs. The rearrangement uses TRBV27 and TRBJ1-2; D unclear. CDR3 protein: CASSLSQSTNYGYTF. Here the CDR3 DNA reads TGTGCCAGCAGTTTATCACAGTCAACTAACTATGGCTACACCTTC.